One sample yielded the 28 T cell receptor beta chains listed below, sequenced in a study of T cell changes during pregnancy in multiple sclerosis (dated by TCRdb to 2018 to 2020). Libraries came from the immunoSEQ multiplex PCR assay. In TCRdb, the immuneACCESS table is reduced to in-frame sequences with V and J assigned. These tables do not hold every clone; where another copy was compared, an unresolved V gene accounts for under half, and the others remain unexplained. This sample has roughly 100,000 clones in its table, and more than 85% of those were observed once. Of the sample, about 3.1% is held by the ten largest clones. Source: peripheral blood, taken in the second trimester of pregnancy. These receptors were obtained from a female donor with multiple sclerosis, enrolled in a pregnancy study.

The chain recombines TRBV7-9 with TRBJ1-1; 7 nucleotides line up with TRBD1. The junction had 3 bases not matched to a gene; V was cut back by 1 base and J by 4 bases. CDR1 and CDR2 (germline): SEHNR, FQNEAQ (reference sequence). This CDR3 is built from 14 residues. The CDR3 DNA sequence: TGTGCCAGCAGCTTAGAGACAGGGCGCACTGAAGCTTTCTTT. The encoded protein is CASSLETGRTEAFF.

The J gene is TRBJ1-2, the V gene TRBV5-1, with D possibly matching TRBD1 (5 bases). Germline-derived CDR1 and CDR2 are SGHRS and YFSETQ. Deletions cut 4 bases from V and 2 bases from J, with 12 bases between. CDR3 size: 14 residues. CDR3 amino acids: CASSPDTGNYGYTF. CDR3 DNA: TGCGCCAGCAGCCCAGATACAGGCAACTATGGCTACACCTTC.

This clone appeared a single time. The CDR3 sequence: CASTLYRSDYGYTF. The CDR3 DNA sequence: TGTGCCAGCACCCTTTACAGGTCCGACTATGGCTACACCTTC. V is TRBV28 and J is TRBJ1-2, with a weak D call TRBD1 (5 bases). The V and J ends lost 7 bases and 3 bases respectively, with 15 bases between them. CDR1 and CDR2 (germline): MDHEN, SYDVKM. The CDR3 totals 14 residues.

Only a few counts were recorded for this clone. The chain has TRBV28 and TRBJ1-1; 8 bases map to TRBD1. This CDR3 region has 14 residues. V lost 8 bases to trimming and J lost 4 bases; unmatched junction nucleotides: 9. Germline CDR1 MDHEN, CDR2 SYDVKM. The CDR3 DNA reads as TGTGCCAGCGACTCAGGGGGCTCTGGCACTGAAGCTTTCTTT. Amino acids: CASDSGGSGTEAFF.

This rearrangement joins TRBV18 to TRBJ1-1; tentative D call: TRBD1 (6 bases). There are 16 residues in the CDR3. The germline CDR1 and CDR2 sequences are KGHSH and LQKENI. V dropped 6 bases and J dropped 8 bases, with 25 bases sitting between them. The CDR3 spells CASSWGPVFKLLEAFF. In DNA, the CDR3 is TGTGCCAGCTCCTGGGGGCCCGTTTTTAAGTTGTTGGAAGCTTTCTTT.

This chain connects TRBV6-1 to TRBJ1-5; no firm D call. CDR1 is MNHNS, CDR2 SASEGT, per germline. CDR3 length: 15 residues. V was clipped by 3 bases and J by 1 base, with 10 bases between them. CDR3 residues: CASSDRRPSNQPQHF. The CDR3 DNA reads as TGTGCCAGCAGTGACCGGAGACCGAGCAATCAGCCCCAGCATTTT.

This chain links TRBV5-1 with TRBJ1-5, with D perhaps TRBD1 (5 bases). Germline values: CDR1 SGHRS, CDR2 YFSETQ. Trimming left V 4 bases short and J 7 bases short, with 18 bases between. The CDR3 is 15 residues long. The CDR3 nucleotides are TGCGCCAGCAGCCCCGGTGGCGGGACGGGACAGCCCCAGCATTTT. It is translated as CASSPGGGTGQPQHF. The variable domain in full, completed from reference TRBV5-1 and TRBJ1-5, reads KAGVTQTPRYLIKTRGQQVTLSCSPISGHRSVSWYQQTPGQGLQFLFEYFSETQRNKGNFPGRFSGRQFSNSRSEMNVSTLELGDSALYLCASSPGGGTGQPQHFGDGTRLSIL.

The genes are TRBV5-1 and TRBJ1-1; perhaps TRBD1 as D (6 bases). Germline V lookup: CDR1 SGHRS, CDR2 YFSETQ. The CDR3 runs to 15 residues. V was shortened by 2 bases and J by 1 base, with 12 bases between the two germline ends. The DNA of the CDR3 is TGCGCCAGCAGCTTATTACCCAGGGGGAACACTGAAGCTTTCTTT. Its translation: CASSLLPRGNTEAFF.

On this clone: A read error may produce the germline difference seen at one junction end. The rearrangement joins TRBV7-7 to TRBJ1-1, with 7 bases that match TRBD1. Germline V lookup: CDR1 SSHAT, CDR2 FNYEAQ (reference sequence). This CDR3 has 13 residues. CDR3 bases: TGTGCTAGCAGCTCACTACAGGGGACTGAAGCTTTCTTT. Residues: CASSSLQGTEAFF.

The rearrangement uses TRBV10-3 and TRBJ2-1, with TRBD2 as a possible D gene (6 bases). Trimming shortened V by 8 bases and J by 1 base, and 9 bases separated the two germline ends. CDR3 length equals 13 residues. The V gene's germline CDR1 is ENHRY and CDR2 SYGVKD. CDR3 nucleotides: TGTGCCATCTGGGACTTTTCCTACAATGAGCAGTTCTTC. It codes for CAIWDFSYNEQFF.

Written as DNA, the CDR3 is TGTGCCAGCACCATCGACGGACAGGGGGGTGAAAAACTGTTTTTT. This encodes CASTIDGQGGEKLFF. The V gene is TRBV2, the J gene TRBJ1-4; 10 nucleotides agree with TRBD1. The germline gives CDR1 SNHLY, CDR2 FYNNEI. This CDR3 contains 15 residues. With V trimmed by 7 bases and J by 7 bases, 9 bases remained unmatched.

The genes are TRBV5-1 and TRBJ1-2; D gene uncertain. Between the trimmed V and J ends, which lost 0 bases and 1 base, there was a span of 4 bases. The CDR3 is 13 residues long. CDR1 and CDR2 (germline): SGHRS, YFSETQ. The DNA of the CDR3 is TGCGCCAGCAGCTTGGCTAGTAACTATGGCTACACCTTC. Its translation is CASSLASNYGYTF.

This chain connects TRBV29-1 to TRBJ1-2; D possibly corresponds to TRBD1 (6 bases). V lost 0 bases and J 5 bases, leaving 16 bases between the germline ends. The V gene's germline CDR1 is SQVTM and CDR2 ANQGSEA. The CDR3 consists of 15 residues. For the CDR3, the DNA is TGCAGCGTTGAAGATCTTCAAGGACAGACTTATGGCTACACCTTC. It encodes CSVEDLQGQTYGYTF.

This chain uses TRBV27 with TRBJ2-7, with D hard to call. CDR1 and CDR2 (germline): MNHEY, SMNVEV (reference sequence). CDR3 size: 13 residues. The V and J ends lost 3 bases and 2 bases respectively, with 8 bases between them. This CDR3 is CASSLGQTYEQYF. CDR3 coding DNA: TGTGCCAGCAGTTTGGGCCAAACCTACGAGCAGTACTTC.

The chain uses TRBV27 and TRBJ2-1, with 9 bases identical to TRBD2. The V segment lost 5 bases and the J segment 7 bases; nucleotides outside the gene matches: 18. The CDR3 covers 18 residues. In germline, CDR1 is MNHEY, CDR2 SMNVEV (reference sequence). CDR3 nucleotides: TGTGCCAGCAGTCAAGGGTGGGTGCGGCGGGAGGGTGGGAATGAGCAGTTCTTC. The encoded protein is CASSQGWVRREGGNEQFF.

The genes are TRBV7-2 and TRBJ2-2; possible D gene TRBD2, 6 bases. The V and J ends lost 5 bases and 5 bases respectively, with 12 bases between them. Germline-derived CDR1 and CDR2 are SGHTA and FQGNSA. This CDR3 contains 14 residues. The CDR3 DNA reads TGTGCCAGCAGCCGTAGCGGAGGGACCGGGGAGCTGTTTTTT. Translated, it gives CASSRSGGTGELFF. The full variable domain, rest sourced from reference TRBV7-2 and TRBJ2-2, is GAGVSQSPSNKVTEKGKDVELRCDPISGHTALYWYRQSLGQGLEFLIYFQGNSAPDKSGLPSDRFSAERTGGSVSTLTIQRTQQEDSAVYLCASSRSGGTGELFFGEGSRLTVL.

This chain connects TRBV15 to TRBJ2-7; 8 bases map to TRBD1. The CDR3 is 17 residues long. The ends lost 0 bases at V and 1 base at J; junction bases unmatched: 8. Germline CDR1 is LNHNV and CDR2 is YYDKDF (reference sequence). Written as DNA, the CDR3 is TGTGCCACCAGCAGAGAAACGGGACAGGTAGGGTCCTACGAGCAGTACTTC. As protein: CATSRETGQVGSYEQYF.

This clone was seen only once. V is TRBV29-1 and J is TRBJ2-3; a weak D match, TRBD1 (5 bases). Germline assignment: CDR1 SQVTM and CDR2 ANQGSEA. Deletions cut 0 bases from V and 5 bases from J, with 12 bases between. This CDR3 spans 14 amino acids. For the CDR3, the DNA is TGCAGCGTTGAAGATAGGGGAATAGGAGATACGCAGTATTTT. Translation: CSVEDRGIGDTQYF.

This clone occurred once. The chain recombines TRBV29-1 with TRBJ2-7, with D perhaps TRBD2 (6 bases). Germline CDR1 and CDR2: SQVTM and ANQGSEA. The germline V and J ends were trimmed by 4 bases and 5 bases, with 12 bases remaining between them. The CDR3 consists of 12 residues. The CDR3 nucleotides read TGCAGCGTTGGCTCCGGGAGCCACGAGCAGTACTTC. Its translation: CSVGSGSHEQYF.

The rearrangement uses TRBV18 and TRBJ2-1; 7 nucleotides agree with TRBD1. The CDR3 covers 17 residues. Germline V lookup: CDR1 KGHSH, CDR2 LQKENI. The V segment lost 2 bases and the J segment 8 bases; nucleotides outside the gene matches: 15. CDR3 DNA: TGTGCCAGCTCACCATTCCATGACAGGGTAGCAGTCCATGAGCAGTTCTTC. It codes for CASSPFHDRVAVHEQFF.

The chain is built from TRBV9 and TRBJ2-5; TRBD2 matches at 14 bases. The CDR3 spans 16 residues. CDR1 and CDR2 from the germline V gene are SGDLS and YYNGEE. V lost 3 bases and J lost 5; bases outside the gene matches: 6. The CDR3 region has the DNA TGTGCCAGCAGCGGACTAGCGGGAGGGCGTTTGGAGACCCAGTACTTC. Amino acids: CASSGLAGGRLETQYF.

V is TRBV27 and J is TRBJ2-5, with a weak D call TRBD2 (6 bases). This CDR3 spans 15 amino acids. Germline CDR1 is MNHEY and CDR2 is SMNVEV (reference sequence). V was shortened by 4 bases and J by 2 bases, with 14 bases between the two germline ends. CDR3: CASSSPGLKQETQYF. The DNA of the CDR3 is TGTGCCAGCAGTTCCCCGGGACTGAAACAAGAGACCCAGTACTTC.

The chain combines TRBV6-5 with TRBJ2-5; 8 bases fit TRBD2. The CDR3 loop spans 16 amino acids. After removal of 4 bases from V and 3 bases from J, the junction contained 10 bases not matched to a gene. CDR1 and CDR2 from the germline V gene are MNHEY and SVGAGI. CDR3 protein: CASSSSGTRREETQYF. The CDR3 DNA reads TGTGCCAGCAGTTCCTCCGGGACTAGGCGTGAAGAGACCCAGTACTTC.

The chain joins TRBV9 to TRBJ2-2, with D hard to call. Germline values: CDR1 SGDLS, CDR2 YYNGEE. V shed 1 base and J shed 8 bases, with 12 bases lying between them. The CDR3 extends over 14 amino acids. CDR3 region: CASSVRHIMGELFF. The CDR3 nucleotides are TGTGCCAGCAGCGTACGACATATAATGGGGGAGCTGTTTTTT.

This clone has a single count. J is TRBJ1-2 and V is TRBV27; TRBD1 matches at 7 bases. Looked up from germline, CDR1 is MNHEY and CDR2 is SMNVEV (reference sequence). The CDR3 consists of 13 residues. Trimming cost V 3 bases and J 8 bases; bases outside gene matches: 6. The chain's CDR3 is CASSFTGVDGYTF. CDR3 nucleotides: TGTGCCAGCAGTTTTACAGGGGTTGACGGCTACACCTTC.

This chain uses TRBV7-3 with TRBJ2-5, with 8 bases matching TRBD1. Germline V CDR1 and CDR2: SGHTA, FQGTGA. The CDR3 has 16 amino acids. Trimming cost V 1 base and J 4 bases; bases outside gene matches: 8. CDR3: CASSLNPQGAGETQYF. The CDR3 nucleotides read TGTGCCAGCAGCTTAAACCCCCAGGGGGCTGGAGAGACCCAGTACTTC. The entire variable domain, with the rest obtained from reference TRBV7-3 and TRBJ2-5, is as follows: GAGVSQTPSNKVTEKGKYVELRCDPISGHTALYWYRQSLGQGPEFLIYFQGTGAADDSGLPNDRFFAVRPEGSVSTLKIQRTERGDSAVYLCASSLNPQGAGETQYFGPGTRLLVL.

This chain joins TRBV30 and TRBJ1-2; maybe TRBD1 (5 bases). This CDR3 spans 15 amino acids. The germline V gene has CDR1 GTSNPN and CDR2 SVGIG (reference sequence). Trimming stripped 3 bases from V and 1 base from J, with 15 bases between. This chain's CDR3 is CAWRKGRGNNYGYTF. The CDR3 coding sequence is TGTGCCTGGAGGAAGGGAAGGGGAAATAACTATGGCTACACCTTC.

The chain joins TRBV19 to TRBJ1-1, with TRBD1 identical over 8 bases. The CDR3 is made up of 13 amino acids. From germline, CDR1 is LNHDA and CDR2 SQIVND (reference sequence). With 5 bases clipped from V and 11 bases from J, the junction kept 10 bases outside the gene matches. CDR3 sequence reads: CASSGQGAIGAFF. The CDR3 nucleotides are TGTGCCAGTAGTGGACAGGGCGCAATCGGTGCTTTCTTT.